The 23 T cell receptor beta chains given below trace back to one sample, sequenced in a study of identifying expanded T cells in peripheral blood. The assay was immunoSEQ multiplex PCR, and TCRdb's table has in-frame clones only and misses some. This table has 95,000 or so clones, around 86% appearing once. The sample taken for sequencing was blood. The receptor source for this set is a person between 18 and 70 years old in good health.

The chain carries TRBV6-4 and TRBJ1-1; D not resolved. The germline gives CDR1 MRHNA, CDR2 SNTAGT. The V gene lost 6 bases and the J gene lost 1 base, with 9 bases spanning the gap. The CDR3 has 13 residues. The CDR3 DNA follows: TGTGCCAGCAGGGACGGGGAGAACACTGAAGCTTTCTTT. Its translation is CASRDGENTEAFF.

The rearrangement uses TRBV7-8 and TRBJ2-7, with TRBD1 matching 7 bases. CDR3 length equals 12 residues. CDR1 and CDR2 (germline): SGHVS, FQNEAQ. With 5 bases clipped from V and 6 bases from J, the junction kept 4 bases outside the gene matches. In nucleotides, the CDR3 is TGTGCCAGCAGCCCTAGGGGGCGCGAGCAGTACTTC. This codes for CASSPRGREQYF.

This chain links TRBV2 with TRBJ1-1; 7 bases are a match to TRBD1. Germline V gene data show CDR1 as SNHLY and CDR2 as FYNNEI. The length of the CDR3 is 13 residues. Unmatched junction bases numbered 9, after V lost 8 bases and J lost 6 bases. The CDR3 here is CASHRGAVAEAFF. The CDR3, as DNA: TGTGCCAGCCACAGGGGCGCTGTGGCTGAAGCTTTCTTT.

This chain joins TRBV14 and TRBJ1-1, with a possible D match to TRBD1 (5 bases). Trimming left V 3 bases short and J 6 bases short, with 8 bases between. The CDR3 is 12 residues long. CDR1 SGHDN and CDR2 FVKESK come from the germline V gene. The DNA for the CDR3 is TGTGCCAGCAGCCACAGGGTTTCTGAAGCTTTCTTT. Translating gives CASSHRVSEAFF.

This clone came up a few times. The rearrangement uses TRBV29-1 and TRBJ2-5; D gene ambiguous. V was trimmed by 3 bases and J by 5 bases, leaving 10 bases between them. This CDR3 is 12 amino acids long. Germline V lookup: CDR1 SQVTM, CDR2 ANQGSEA. CDR3 amino acids: CSVDRRPETQYF. DNA of the CDR3: TGCAGCGTTGACCGGCGTCCGGAGACCCAGTACTTC. The whole variable domain, remainder taken from reference TRBV29-1 and TRBJ2-5, is SAVISQKPSRDICQRGTSLTIQCQVDSQVTMMFWYRQQPGQSLTLIATANQGSEATYESGFVIDKFPISRPNLTFSTLTVSNMSPEDSSIYLCSVDRRPETQYFGPGTRLLVL.

The chain links TRBV2 to TRBJ2-5; TRBD1 might be the D (6 bases). Between the trimmed V and J ends, which lost 5 bases and 0 bases, there was a span of 13 bases. Germline V gene lookup returns CDR1 SNHLY and CDR2 FYNNEI. The CDR3 runs 15 residues. CDR3 sequence reads: CASSKGTIYQETQYF. CDR3 bases: TGTGCCAGCAGTAAAGGGACAATCTACCAAGAGACCCAGTACTTC.

This chain uses TRBV18 with TRBJ2-1, with a weak D call TRBD2 (5 bases). This CDR3 has 14 residues. Germline CDR1 reads KGHSH; CDR2 reads LQKENI. V shed 3 bases and J shed 4 bases, with 10 bases lying between them. This CDR3 is CASSPAIAYNEQFF. The CDR3 DNA reads TGTGCCAGCTCACCGGCTATAGCGTACAATGAGCAGTTCTTC.

This chain uses TRBV7-8 with TRBJ2-1, with a possible D match to TRBD2 (5 bases). The CDR3 is 12 residues long. CDR1 is SGHVS and CDR2 is FQNEAQ in the germline V gene. The V gene lost 1 base and the J gene lost 9 bases, with 7 bases spanning the gap. The CDR3 loop is CASSLDEGEQFF. The CDR3 nucleotides read TGTGCCAGCAGCTTAGACGAGGGTGAGCAGTTCTTC.

The chain links TRBV18 to TRBJ2-3; D gene unclear. The germline CDR1 and CDR2 sequences are KGHSH and LQKENI. Deletions cut 3 bases from V and 6 bases from J, with 10 bases between. This CDR3 comprises 13 residues. The CDR3 spells CASSPRTVDTQYF. CDR3 bases: TGTGCCAGCTCACCCCGAACTGTGGATACGCAGTATTTT.

This chain uses TRBV11-2 with TRBJ1-2, with a tentative D call TRBD1 (5 bases). V was cut by 5 bases and J by 8 bases, with 21 bases left in between. The CDR3 spans 15 residues. From germline, CDR1 is SGHAT and CDR2 FQNNGV. CDR3 nucleotide sequence: TGTGCCAGCAGCCGATCCCGGGACGGAGTTGTCGGCTACACCTTC. Protein: CASSRSRDGVVGYTF.

This chain connects TRBV15 to TRBJ1-1, with D perhaps matching TRBD1 (6 bases). The CDR3 is made up of 14 amino acids. Germline lookup yields CDR1 LNHNV and CDR2 YYDKDF (reference sequence). Deletions cut 5 bases from V and 1 base from J, with 11 bases between. CDR3 protein: CATSLVGGNTEAFF. CDR3 nucleotides: TGTGCCACCAGCCTTGTAGGGGGGAACACTGAAGCTTTCTTT.

A word on this clone: At one end the junction does not follow the germline gene, possibly because of a read error. The DNA of the CDR3 is TGTGCCAGCAGCTCGGGGCAAGGGACCCAGTACTTC. As protein: CASSSGQGTQYF. The chain carries TRBV5-4 and TRBJ2-5, with D perhaps being TRBD1 or TRBD2 (5 bases each). This CDR3 comprises 12 residues. The germline gives CDR1 SGHNT, CDR2 YYREEE (reference sequence).

This chain joins TRBV6-6 and TRBJ2-3; no clear D gene. V was cut by 7 bases and J by 4 bases, with 12 bases left in between. Germline values: CDR1 MNHNY, CDR2 SVGAGI (reference sequence). The CDR3 is 13 amino acids. Here the CDR3 reads CASTNTGADTQYF. CDR3 DNA sequence: TGTGCCAGCACCAACACGGGCGCAGATACGCAGTATTTT.

V and J are TRBV15 and TRBJ1-1; D gene ambiguous. CDR3 length equals 14 residues. V gave up 0 bases and J gave up 4 bases, with 9 bases separating them. Germline values: CDR1 LNHNV, CDR2 YYDKDF (reference sequence). This CDR3 reads CATSRDLGSTEAFF. The CDR3 DNA reads TGTGCCACCAGCAGAGATTTGGGGAGCACTGAAGCTTTCTTT.

J is TRBJ2-5 and V is TRBV7-9; 7 bases map to TRBD1. Germline CDR1 reads SEHNR; CDR2 reads FQNEAQ (reference sequence). The CDR3 length is 13 residues. V gave up 4 bases and J gave up 4 bases; unmatched junction bases: 3. CDR3 sequence (DNA): TGTGCCAGCAGCTACGGACAGGCAGAGACCCAGTACTTC. As protein: CASSYGQAETQYF.

The chain carries TRBV9 and TRBJ1-5; D call uncertain. V was shortened by 4 bases and J by 7 bases, with 15 bases between the two germline ends. Germline V CDR1 and CDR2: SGDLS, YYNGEE. The CDR3 contains 14 residues. CDR3 DNA: TGTGCCAGCAGCCCTACCGGGGTGGGGCAGCCCCAGCATTTT. This encodes CASSPTGVGQPQHF.

J is TRBJ1-5 and V is TRBV18, with a tentative D call TRBD1 (5 bases). The V gene's germline CDR1 is KGHSH and CDR2 LQKENI. This CDR3 spans 13 amino acids. Trimming left V 1 base short and J 8 bases short, with 9 bases between. The CDR3 sequence is CASSPRGTKPQHF. CDR3 nucleotide sequence: TGTGCCAGCTCACCACGGGGGACTAAGCCCCAGCATTTT. The variable domain in full, completed from reference TRBV18 and TRBJ1-5, reads NAGVMQNPRHLVRRRGQEARLRCSPMKGHSHVYWYRQLPEEGLKFMVYLQKENIIDESGMPKERFSAEFPKEGPSILRIQQVVRGDSAAYFCASSPRGTKPQHFGDGTRLSIL.

This sequence joins TRBV30 and TRBJ1-1; maybe TRBD1 (5 bases). The V end was cut by 2 bases, the J end by 11 bases, with 12 bases between. The germline V gene encodes CDR1 GTSNPN and CDR2 SVGIG (reference sequence). This CDR3 region has 11 residues. The CDR3 DNA reads as TGTGCCTGGAGTTGGGGGTCAGATGCTTTCTTT. The encoded protein is CAWSWGSDAFF.

The chain links TRBV11-2 to TRBJ2-2; TRBD1 is a possible D gene (5 bases). The V gene's germline CDR1 is SGHAT and CDR2 FQNNGV. CDR3 length: 13 residues. Trimming left V 4 bases short and J 6 bases short, with 9 bases between. The CDR3 region is CASSSPRAGELFF. The CDR3 nucleotides are TGTGCCAGCAGCTCCCCCAGGGCCGGGGAGCTGTTTTTT.

The chain couples TRBV4-3 to TRBJ2-2; D not resolved. Germline CDR1 is LGHNA and CDR2 is YSLEER. The CDR3 contains 13 residues. V gave up 3 bases and J gave up 2 bases, with 4 bases separating them. The CDR3: CASSHSNTGELFF. CDR3 DNA sequence: TGCGCCAGCAGCCACAGCAACACCGGGGAGCTGTTTTTT.

The rearrangement joins TRBV7-9 to TRBJ1-5; D possibly corresponds to TRBD1 (6 bases). Germline CDR1 and CDR2: SEHNR and FQNEAQ (reference sequence). CDR3 length equals 13 residues. Trimming stripped 10 bases from V and 6 bases from J, with 16 bases between. The CDR3, as DNA: TGTGCCACTTCGGGGGCGTCGGGTCAGCCCCAGCATTTT. Translated, it gives CATSGASGQPQHF.

A few counts support this clone. This rearrangement joins TRBV19 to TRBJ1-2, with 10 bases matching TRBD1. The CDR3 runs 14 residues. Trimming removed 10 bases from V and 3 bases from J; junction bases left unmatched: 8. Per germline, CDR1 LNHDA and CDR2 SQIVND (reference sequence). The CDR3 DNA is TGTGCCACCTCCGGGACAGGGGTTGACTATGGCTACACCTTC. It is translated as CATSGTGVDYGYTF.

The chain couples TRBV6-1 to TRBJ2-3; weak D call: TRBD2 (5 bases). The CDR3 is 14 residues long. Trimming left V 0 bases short and J 4 bases short, with 8 bases between. Germline V gene lookup returns CDR1 MNHNS and CDR2 SASEGT. The CDR3 protein is CASSEASGADTQYF. The CDR3 DNA is TGTGCCAGCAGTGAAGCGAGCGGCGCAGATACGCAGTATTTT.